This passage covers 13 T cell receptor beta chains from one sample sequenced in a study of somatic mutations in cytotoxic T cells in rheumatoid arthritis. Sequencing was performed with immunoSEQ multiplex PCR; in TCRdb, only in-frame clones are kept and a portion is missing. The data show about 25,000 clones, with 82% seen just once and roughly 4.9% held by the top ten. The sample comprised CD8+ T cells sorted from blood. The source is a man in his fifties or sixties in good health.

The chain employs TRBV19 and TRBJ1-4, with D unresolved. V lost 5 bases and J 6 bases, leaving 16 bases between the germline ends. The germline CDR1 and CDR2 sequences are LNHDA and SQIVND (reference sequence). The CDR3 is 15 residues long. The CDR3 DNA reads TGTGCCAGTAGTCCCCGGGATAGGGAGGATGAAAAACTGTTTTTT. Its protein product is CASSPRDREDEKLFF.

The V and J genes are TRBV5-4 and TRBJ2-7; 8 nucleotides align to TRBD2. J gave up 2 bases and V 0 bases, and 4 bases lay outside the gene matches. CDR1 is SGHNT and CDR2 is YYREEE in the germline V gene (reference sequence). The CDR3 is made up of 15 amino acids. The DNA for the CDR3 is TGTGCCAGCAGCTTGGGAGCGGGAGCCCCCTACGAGCAGTACTTC. This sequence encodes CASSLGAGAPYEQYF.

The chain links TRBV4-2 to TRBJ2-1, with 8 bases matching TRBD2. Trimming cost V 0 bases and J 7 bases; bases outside gene matches: 8. The germline CDR1 and CDR2 sequences are LGHNA and YNFKEQ. This CDR3 is built from 16 residues. In nucleotides, the CDR3 is TGTGCCAGCAGCCAAGATTTGATGAGCGGGAGTAATGAGCAGTTCTTC. Translated: CASSQDLMSGSNEQFF.

The chain links TRBV29-1 to TRBJ1-1, with D perhaps TRBD1 (6 bases). Germline CDR1 reads SQVTM; CDR2 reads ANQGSEA. CDR3 length: 13 amino acids. V was clipped by 3 bases and J by 0 bases, with 8 bases between them. The CDR3 spells CSVEDRLNTEAFF. CDR3 in DNA: TGCAGCGTTGAGGACAGACTGAACACTGAAGCTTTCTTT.

By share, this clone counts as medium-sized. The J gene is TRBJ1-2, the V gene TRBV9; 9 bases match TRBD1. Unmatched junction bases numbered 8, after V lost 4 bases and J lost 7 bases. CDR1 SGDLS and CDR2 YYNGEE come from the germline V gene. The CDR3 totals 14 residues. DNA for the CDR3: TGTGCCAGCAGCACGACAGGGGGTGCTGGTGGCTACACCTTC. This gives the protein CASSTTGGAGGYTF.

The chain combines TRBV13 with TRBJ2-7; TRBD1 matches at 9 bases. The V gene end was trimmed by 5 bases and the J gene end by 5 bases; junction bases not matched to a gene: 10. This CDR3 region has 15 residues. Germline V gives CDR1 PRHDT, CDR2 FYEKMQ (reference sequence). The CDR3 is CASSTQQGASDEQYF. In DNA, the CDR3 is TGTGCCAGCAGCACCCAACAGGGGGCTTCCGACGAGCAGTACTTC.

The J gene is TRBJ2-1, the V gene TRBV7-9, with 7 nucleotides matching TRBD1. This CDR3 has 15 amino acids. V lost 4 bases and J lost 7; bases outside the gene matches: 10. The V gene's germline CDR1 is SEHNR and CDR2 FQNEAQ (reference sequence). The chain's CDR3 is CASSSKGAGANEQFF. For the CDR3, the DNA is TGTGCCAGCAGCTCGAAGGGGGCGGGCGCAAATGAGCAGTTCTTC.

This clone was counted between two and nine times. The chain uses TRBV13 and TRBJ1-1; D uncertain. The length of the CDR3 is 13 residues. Germline assignment: CDR1 PRHDT and CDR2 FYEKMQ (reference sequence). V was pared by 0 bases and J by 0 bases, with 2 bases between. The CDR3 sequence: CASSLGMNTEAFF. As DNA, the CDR3 is TGTGCCAGCAGCTTAGGGATGAACACTGAAGCTTTCTTT.

The chain uses TRBV2 and TRBJ2-2; D possibly corresponds to TRBD2 (5 bases). The CDR3 runs to 16 residues. Deletions cut 2 bases from V and 0 bases from J, with 10 bases between. Germline CDR1 is SNHLY and CDR2 is FYNNEI. CDR3 sequence: CASSEIAHPNTGELFF. CDR3 sequence (DNA): TGTGCCAGCAGTGAAATAGCGCACCCGAACACCGGGGAGCTGTTTTTT.

V gene TRBV9 combines with J gene TRBJ1-1; D remains ambiguous. Germline CDR1 SGDLS, CDR2 YYNGEE. The length of the CDR3 is 12 residues. The V end lost 8 bases, the J end lost 1 base, and 9 bases lay between the germline ends. CDR3 sequence: CASRPGNTEAFF. The CDR3 DNA follows: TGTGCCAGTAGGCCGGGGAACACTGAAGCTTTCTTT.

This clone was seen a few times. CDR3: CASSLDRAFFPYEQYF. DNA for the CDR3: TGTGCCAGCAGCCTGGACAGGGCATTTTTCCCCTACGAGCAGTACTTC. The rearrangement links TRBV5-6 to TRBJ2-7, with TRBD1 identical over 8 bases. Germline trimming cut 4 bases from V and 2 bases from J; bases unmatched to any gene: 11. The CDR3 runs 16 residues. Per the germline V gene, CDR1 is SGHDT and CDR2 is YYEEEE. The variable domain in full, completed from reference TRBV5-6 and TRBJ2-7, reads DAGVTQSPTHLIKTRGQQVTLRCSPKSGHDTVSWYQQALGQGPQFIFQYYEEEERQRGNFPDRFSGHQFPNYSSELNVNALLLGDSALYLCASSLDRAFFPYEQYFGPGTRLTVT.

The chain employs TRBV4-2 and TRBJ2-5; perhaps TRBD2 as D (5 bases). The tail of the sequence fits TRBJ2-7 better, so the J call may be wrong. CDR3 length equals 15 residues. The germline V gene encodes CDR1 LGHNA and CDR2 YNFKEQ. The CDR3 nucleotides read TGTGCCAGCAGCCAAGAAGAGGGCAGCTCCTACGAGCAGTACTTC. Its translation is CASSQEEGSSYEQYF.

This chain uses TRBV2 with TRBJ2-2, with D possibly matching TRBD1 (6 bases). CDR3 length: 16 residues. V lost 2 bases and J lost 1, with 11 bases in between. Germline values: CDR1 SNHLY, CDR2 FYNNEI. In nucleotides, the CDR3 is TGTGCCAGCAGTGAACTGGGGGCCCTGAACACCGGGGAGCTGTTTTTT. It codes for CASSELGALNTGELFF.